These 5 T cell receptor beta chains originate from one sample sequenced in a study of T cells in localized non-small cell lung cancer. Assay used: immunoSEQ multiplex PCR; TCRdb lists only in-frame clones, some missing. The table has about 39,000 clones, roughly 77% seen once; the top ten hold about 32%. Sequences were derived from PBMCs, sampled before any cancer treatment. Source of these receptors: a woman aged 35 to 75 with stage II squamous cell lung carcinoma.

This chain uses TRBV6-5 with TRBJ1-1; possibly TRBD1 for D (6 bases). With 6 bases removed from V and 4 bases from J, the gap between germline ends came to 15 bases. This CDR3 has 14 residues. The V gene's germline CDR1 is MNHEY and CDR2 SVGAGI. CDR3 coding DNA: TGTGCCAGCAGCGGCAGGGGCTCTTCCACTGAAGCTTTCTTT. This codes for CASSGRGSSTEAFF.

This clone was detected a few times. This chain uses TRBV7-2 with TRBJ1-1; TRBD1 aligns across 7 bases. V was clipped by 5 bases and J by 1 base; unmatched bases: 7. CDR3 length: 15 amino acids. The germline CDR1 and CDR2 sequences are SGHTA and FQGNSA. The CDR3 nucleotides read TGTGCCAGCAGCACCGGGGACAGTTGGAACACTGAAGCTTTCTTT. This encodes CASSTGDSWNTEAFF.

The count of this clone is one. CDR3 amino acids: CASSYQTGDHEQFF. The CDR3 coding sequence is TGTGCCAGCAGTTACCAGACAGGGGACCATGAGCAGTTCTTC. This sequence joins TRBV6-5 and TRBJ2-1; 8 bases are a match to TRBD1. This CDR3 contains 14 residues. Germline assignment: CDR1 MNHEY and CDR2 SVGAGI. Trimming took 2 bases from V and 8 from J; bases not matched to a gene: 5.

CDR3 nucleotides: TGTGCCAGCAGCCTCTTCGGGCTAGCGGGAGTGGTTACGGAAGAGACCCAGTACTTC. Amino acids: CASSLFGLAGVVTEETQYF. V is TRBV7-9 and J is TRBJ2-5, with 10 bases fitting TRBD2. CDR3 size: 19 residues. Trimming took 5 bases from V and 3 from J; bases not matched to a gene: 18. Germline CDR1 and CDR2: SEHNR and FQNEAQ (reference sequence).

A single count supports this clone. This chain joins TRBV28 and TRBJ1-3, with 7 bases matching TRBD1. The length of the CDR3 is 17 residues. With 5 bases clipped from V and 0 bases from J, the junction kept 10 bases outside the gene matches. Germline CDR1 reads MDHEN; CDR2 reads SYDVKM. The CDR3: CASSRGQLPYSGNTIYF. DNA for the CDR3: TGTGCCAGCAGTCGGGGACAGCTCCCGTACTCTGGAAACACCATATATTTT.